The 5 T cell receptor beta chains below come from one sample, sequenced in a study of T-cell reconstitution after alpha-beta-depleted transplantation in children. Molecular barcoding with unique molecular identifiers was used for the TCRbeta library. Each CDR3 protein is one row after TCRdb ran MiXCR on the PCR reads. The data show about 300,000 distinct CDR3 sequences, 10% seen once. Sequences were derived from PBMCs, sampled before TCRalphabeta/CD19-depleted stem cell transplant. Receptors were obtained from a boy under three years old with acute myeloid leukemia, due to receive a stem cell transplant.

This clonotype was recorded at least ten times. This chain uses TRBV4-2 with TRBJ2-7, with a tentative D call TRBD1 (5 bases). The germline V and J ends were trimmed by 1 base and 0 bases, with 10 bases remaining between them. The CDR3 contains 15 residues. Germline CDR1 LGHNA, CDR2 YNFKEQ. The CDR3 region is CASSQVGRSSYEQYF. The DNA of the CDR3 is TGTGCCAGCAGCCAAGTGGGGCGGAGCTCCTACGAGCAGTACTTC.

This clonotype was observed a handful of times. The V gene is TRBV7-2, the J gene TRBJ2-5, with D perhaps matching TRBD1 (5 bases). The CDR3 length is 15 residues. Germline V gene sequence: CDR1 SGHTA, CDR2 FQGNSA. V gave up 1 base and J gave up 5 bases, with 14 bases separating them. The CDR3 sequence is CASSLVGWPGETQYF. CDR3 DNA sequence: TGTGCCAGCAGCTTAGTGGGGTGGCCAGGGGAGACCCAGTACTTC.

This clonotype was observed many times. Here the CDR3 DNA reads TGCGCCAGCAGCCAAGGCGGGAGGCAGTCAGTTAACTATGGCTACACCTTC. Translating gives CASSQGGRQSVNYGYTF. This chain joins TRBV4-3 and TRBJ1-2; the D is unclear. Germline-derived CDR1 and CDR2 are LGHNA and YSLEER. Trimming removed 1 base from V and 1 base from J, with 16 bases in between. The CDR3 length is 17 residues.

This clonotype was counted many times. The chain joins TRBV4-3 to TRBJ1-1, with unresolved D. The CDR3 consists of 16 residues. The V end lost 1 base, the J end lost 0 bases, and 12 bases lay between the germline ends. The germline V gene has CDR1 LGHNA and CDR2 YSLEER. The CDR3 nucleotides are TGCGCCAGCAGCCAAGTCCTCCCCCAAATGAACACTGAAGCTTTCTTT. Encoded protein: CASSQVLPQMNTEAFF.

This clonotype was recorded a few times. V and J are TRBV20-1 and TRBJ2-2, with D perhaps given as TRBD1 or TRBD2 (5 bases each). V lost 3 bases and J 7 bases, leaving 21 bases between the germline ends. Germline CDR1 reads DFQATT; CDR2 reads SNEGSKA (reference sequence). There are 16 residues in the CDR3. Here the CDR3 DNA reads TGCAGTGCTAGGAACTACCTCGGGACCGGAGACGGGGAGCTGTTTTTT. Amino acids: CSARNYLGTGDGELFF.